Presented here are 18 T cell receptor beta chains from one specimen sequenced in a study of response to subunit inactivated influenza vaccine. Using its own MiXCR run on the RT-PCR reads, TCRdb lists one record per CDR3 protein. The sample yields about 520,000 distinct CDR3 sequences, about 7.2% seen once. The sample consisted of PBMCs from blood, taken around 25 months after vaccination. These receptors originate from a man aged 50 to 69 who received an inactivated influenza vaccine.

Many counts were recorded for this clonotype. This chain joins TRBV4-3 and TRBJ2-1, with TRBD2 identical over 12 bases. The CDR3 runs 16 residues. Germline CDR1 LGHNA, CDR2 YSLEER. J lost 5 bases, V lost 0 bases, and 2 bases had no gene match. The CDR3 DNA is TGCGCCAGCAGCCAAGATTGGACTAGCGGGAACAATGAGCAGTTCTTC. Protein sequence: CASSQDWTSGNNEQFF.

This clonotype was recorded at least ten times. The rearrangement uses TRBV24-1 and TRBJ2-1, with D perhaps TRBD1 or TRBD2 (5 bases each). Germline lookup yields CDR1 KGHDR and CDR2 SFDVKD. CDR3 size: 16 residues. V was pared by 5 bases and J by 2 bases, with 15 bases between. The CDR3 protein is CATSGGEILTYNEQFF. The CDR3, as DNA: TGTGCCACCAGTGGAGGGGAAATCCTGACCTACAATGAGCAGTTCTTC.

In regard to this clonotype: This clone may be a read error of a much larger clone one base away. The J gene is TRBJ2-3, the V gene TRBV6-1; D gene uncertain. This CDR3 comprises 13 residues. The germline V gene has CDR1 MNHNS and CDR2 SASEGT. DNA of the CDR3: TGTGCCAGCGGTGAATTGTACTTGGATACGCAGTATTTT. It translates to CASGELYLDTQYF.

This clonotype was detected ten times or more. The chain joins TRBV20-1 to TRBJ1-5; D unclear. Trimming took off 3 bases at V and 5 bases at J, with 11 bases between the two ends. This CDR3 is built from 13 residues. The germline CDR1 and CDR2 sequences are DFQATT and SNEGSKA (reference sequence). The CDR3 nucleotides are TGCAGTGCTAGGGACGCCGGACATCAGCCCCAGCATTTT. Its protein product is CSARDAGHQPQHF.

The CDR3 DNA reads TGTGCCAGCAGCTTAGCGGCAGGGTCGGACTATGGCTACACCTTC. Its translation: CASSLAAGSDYGYTF. This sequence joins TRBV7-2 and TRBJ1-2; D is perhaps TRBD1 (5 bases). CDR1 is SGHTA, CDR2 FQGNSA, per germline. The V end lost 0 bases, the J end lost 3 bases, and 11 bases lay between the germline ends. This CDR3 spans 15 amino acids.

The chain combines TRBV6-1 with TRBJ2-3, with D unclear. The germline CDR1 and CDR2 sequences are MNHNS and SASEGT. This CDR3 comprises 14 residues. V lost 6 bases, J lost 2 bases, and 12 bases lay in between. The CDR3 loop reads CASSVARVTDTQYF. The CDR3 nucleotides read TGTGCCAGCAGCGTTGCACGCGTCACAGATACGCAGTATTTT.

This clonotype was seen repeatedly, ten times or more. V is TRBV20-1 and J is TRBJ2-7; 8 nucleotides agree with TRBD1. Germline V CDR1 and CDR2: DFQATT, SNEGSKA (reference sequence). CDR3 size: 14 residues. V shed 5 bases, J shed 1 base, and the junction held 7 bases outside the gene matches. CDR3 sequence reads: CSAYDRGLSYEQYF. DNA for the CDR3: TGCAGTGCTTACGACAGGGGCCTTTCCTACGAGCAGTACTTC.

This clonotype was detected many times. The chain employs TRBV9 and TRBJ1-2; D unresolved. This CDR3 comprises 14 residues. V was cut by 4 bases and J by 6 bases, with 16 bases left in between. Germline CDR1 SGDLS, CDR2 YYNGEE. The CDR3, as DNA: TGTGCCAGCAGCCTTTGGGAGGGCAGTGATGGCTACACCTTC. This sequence encodes CASSLWEGSDGYTF.

The chain employs TRBV7-6 and TRBJ2-3; TRBD2 matches 7 bases. There are 14 residues in the CDR3. With V trimmed by 4 bases and J by 5 bases, 6 bases remained unmatched. The germline gives CDR1 SGHVS, CDR2 FNYEAQ. The CDR3 nucleotides are TGTGCCAGCAGCTCCCAGTTAGCGGGAGATACGCAGTATTTT. This gives the protein CASSSQLAGDTQYF.

The genes are TRBV30 and TRBJ2-2; D not resolved. Per the germline V gene, CDR1 is GTSNPN and CDR2 is SVGIG (reference sequence). V was trimmed by 2 bases and J by 0 bases, leaving 19 bases between them. This CDR3 has 18 amino acids. CDR3 nucleotide sequence: TGTGCCTGGAGTAGGATAGGGCGACTTCGACCGAACACCGGGGAGCTGTTTTTT. Protein: CAWSRIGRLRPNTGELFF.

This clonotype has more than one count but fewer than ten. The chain joins TRBV6-5 to TRBJ2-1, with D unclear. This CDR3 region has 17 residues. Germline V gene lookup returns CDR1 MNHEY and CDR2 SVGAGI. V was shortened by 3 bases and J by 7 bases, with 22 bases between the two germline ends. CDR3 DNA: TGTGCCAGCAGTTATCCTGCCGGTGGAAGGCGAGAAAATGAGCAGTTCTTC. Its translation: CASSYPAGGRRENEQFF.

This clonotype came up a few times. V gene TRBV2 combines with J gene TRBJ2-5; 10 nucleotides match TRBD2. CDR3 length: 16 amino acids. With V trimmed by 6 bases and J by 5 bases, 12 bases remained unmatched. Germline V gene sequence: CDR1 SNHLY, CDR2 FYNNEI. CDR3 DNA: TGTGCCAGCAGCGTCTTCGGAGCGGGGGGGCTTGAGACCCAGTACTTC. It translates to CASSVFGAGGLETQYF.

This clonotype was observed a handful of times. This chain uses TRBV4-3 with TRBJ2-2; either TRBD1 or TRBD2 may fit D (5 bases each). Germline V gene lookup returns CDR1 LGHNA and CDR2 YSLEER. Deletions cut 4 bases from V and 0 bases from J, with 18 bases between. The CDR3 extends over 18 amino acids. Here the CDR3 DNA reads TGCGCCAGCAGCCCAAAGGGCTCAGGGAGCCCGAACACCGGGGAGCTGTTTTTT. This codes for CASSPKGSGSPNTGELFF.

CDR3 sequence (DNA): TGTGCCAGCAGTTTTCTCGGGACTAGCAGGGGGCGTAGCACAGATACGCAGTATTTT. It codes for CASSFLGTSRGRSTDTQYF. V and J are TRBV12-3 or TRBV12-4 and TRBJ2-3, with D possibly being TRBD2 (9 bases). CDR3 length: 19 residues. With 3 bases removed from V and 0 bases from J, the gap between germline ends came to 22 bases.

This clonotype was recorded many times. This rearrangement joins TRBV5-1 to TRBJ2-5; TRBD1 matches at 7 bases. The CDR3 is made up of 14 amino acids. Losses at the gene ends were 4 bases for V and 5 bases for J; bases not matched to a gene: 8. The germline gives CDR1 SGHRS, CDR2 YFSETQ. CDR3 coding DNA: TGCGCCAGCAGCCCCTCAGGGGGTAGGGAGACCCAGTACTTC. This codes for CASSPSGGRETQYF.

This chain connects TRBV29-1 to TRBJ2-1; no definite D call. Germline-derived CDR1 and CDR2 are SQVTM and ANQGSEA. Trimming stripped 1 base from V and 0 bases from J, with 10 bases between. The CDR3 is made up of 15 amino acids. CDR3 in amino acids: CSVEGTASSYNEQFF. DNA of the CDR3: TGCAGCGTTGAAGGGACGGCGAGCTCCTACAATGAGCAGTTCTTC.

This clonotype was detected only a few times. V gene TRBV11-2 combines with J gene TRBJ2-7, with D perhaps matching TRBD2 (6 bases). The CDR3 runs to 14 residues. Looked up from germline, CDR1 is SGHAT and CDR2 is FQNNGV. V was clipped by 2 bases and J by 3 bases, with 11 bases between them. As DNA, the CDR3 is TGTGCCAGCAGCTTACGGGAGCCCCACTACGAGCAGTACTTC. Amino acids: CASSLREPHYEQYF.

This clonotype was found a few times. The chain has TRBV6-2 or TRBV6-3 and TRBJ1-5; perhaps TRBD1 as D (5 bases). CDR1 is MNHEY, CDR2 SVGEGT, per germline. CDR3 length: 14 residues. The V end was cut by 8 bases, the J end by 4 bases, with 15 bases between. The CDR3 loop reads CASDLSAGNQPQHF. The CDR3 nucleotides are TGTGCCAGCGATTTATCCGCAGGGAATCAGCCCCAGCATTTT.